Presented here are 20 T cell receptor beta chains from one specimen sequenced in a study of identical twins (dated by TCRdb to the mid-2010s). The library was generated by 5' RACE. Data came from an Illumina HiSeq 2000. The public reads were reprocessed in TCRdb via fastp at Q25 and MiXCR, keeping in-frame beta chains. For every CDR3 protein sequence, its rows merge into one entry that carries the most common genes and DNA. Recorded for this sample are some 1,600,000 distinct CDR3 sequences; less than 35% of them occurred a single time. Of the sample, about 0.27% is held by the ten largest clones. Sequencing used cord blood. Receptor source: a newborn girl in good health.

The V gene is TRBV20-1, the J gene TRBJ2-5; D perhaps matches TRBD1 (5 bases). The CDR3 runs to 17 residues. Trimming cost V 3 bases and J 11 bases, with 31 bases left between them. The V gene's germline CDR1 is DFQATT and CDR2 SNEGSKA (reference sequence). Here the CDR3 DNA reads TGCAGTGCTAGTGTGAGCGTTAGTGGCAGGGCTCTTCGCGATCAGTACTTC. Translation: CSASVSVSGRALRDQYF.

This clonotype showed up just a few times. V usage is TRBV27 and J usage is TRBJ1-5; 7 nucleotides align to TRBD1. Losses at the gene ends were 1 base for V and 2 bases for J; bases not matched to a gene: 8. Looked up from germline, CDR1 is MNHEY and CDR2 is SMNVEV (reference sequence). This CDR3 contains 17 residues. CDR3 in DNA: TGTGCCAGCAGTTTATGGGGGGGGCAGGGGGGCAATCAGCCCCAGCATTTT. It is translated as CASSLWGGQGGNQPQHF.

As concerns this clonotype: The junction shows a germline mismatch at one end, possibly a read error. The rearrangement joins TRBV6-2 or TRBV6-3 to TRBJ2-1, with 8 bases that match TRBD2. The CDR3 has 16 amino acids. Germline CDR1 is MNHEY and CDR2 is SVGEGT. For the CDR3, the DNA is TGTGCCAGCAGCGAGCTAGCGGGTCTCTCCTACAATGAGCGGTTCTTC. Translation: CASSELAGLSYNERFF.

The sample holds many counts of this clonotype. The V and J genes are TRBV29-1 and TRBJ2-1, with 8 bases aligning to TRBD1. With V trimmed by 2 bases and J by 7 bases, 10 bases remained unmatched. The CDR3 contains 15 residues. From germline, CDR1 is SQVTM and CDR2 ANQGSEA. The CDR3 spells CSVEPRGHGRNEQFF. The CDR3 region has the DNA TGCAGCGTTGAACCCAGGGGGCATGGTAGGAATGAGCAGTTCTTC.

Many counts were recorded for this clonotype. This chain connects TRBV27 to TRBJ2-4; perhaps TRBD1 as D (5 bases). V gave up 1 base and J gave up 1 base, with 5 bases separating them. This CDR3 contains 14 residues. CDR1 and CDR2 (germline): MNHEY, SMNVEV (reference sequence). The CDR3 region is CASSLYRAKNIQYF. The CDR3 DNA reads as TGTGCCAGCAGTTTATACAGGGCCAAAAACATTCAGTACTTC.

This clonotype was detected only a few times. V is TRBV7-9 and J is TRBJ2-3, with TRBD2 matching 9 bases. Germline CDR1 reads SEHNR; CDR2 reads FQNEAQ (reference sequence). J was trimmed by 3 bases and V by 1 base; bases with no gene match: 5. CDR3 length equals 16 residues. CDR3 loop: CASSLGASGATDTQYF. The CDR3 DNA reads TGTGCCAGCAGCTTAGGGGCTAGCGGGGCAACAGATACGCAGTATTTT.

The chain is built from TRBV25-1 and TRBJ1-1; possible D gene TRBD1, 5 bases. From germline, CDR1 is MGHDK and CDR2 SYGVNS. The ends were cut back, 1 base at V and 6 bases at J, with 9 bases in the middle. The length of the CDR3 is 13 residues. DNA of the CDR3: TGTGCCAGCAGTGAATCCGGGACGGCTGAAGCTTTCTTT. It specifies CASSESGTAEAFF. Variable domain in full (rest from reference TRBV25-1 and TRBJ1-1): EADIYQTPRYLVIGTGKKITLECSQTMGHDKMYWYQQDPGMELHLIHYSYGVNSTEKGDLSSESTVSRIRTEHFPLTLESARPSHTSQYLCASSESGTAEAFFGQGTRLTVV.

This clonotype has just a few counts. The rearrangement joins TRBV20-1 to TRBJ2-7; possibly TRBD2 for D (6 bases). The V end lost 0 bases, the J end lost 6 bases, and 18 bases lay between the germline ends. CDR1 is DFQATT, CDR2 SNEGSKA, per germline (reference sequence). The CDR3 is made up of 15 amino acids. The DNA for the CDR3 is TGCAGTGCTAGAGATGAAGGACTAAGGAGCGGCGAGCAGTACTTC. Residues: CSARDEGLRSGEQYF.

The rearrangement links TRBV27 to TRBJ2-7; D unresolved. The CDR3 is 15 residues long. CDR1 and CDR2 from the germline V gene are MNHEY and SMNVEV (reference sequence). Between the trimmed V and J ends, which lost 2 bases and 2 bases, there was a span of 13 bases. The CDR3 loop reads CASSLKQDGTYEQYF. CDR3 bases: TGTGCCAGCAGTTTAAAGCAGGATGGCACCTACGAGCAGTACTTC.

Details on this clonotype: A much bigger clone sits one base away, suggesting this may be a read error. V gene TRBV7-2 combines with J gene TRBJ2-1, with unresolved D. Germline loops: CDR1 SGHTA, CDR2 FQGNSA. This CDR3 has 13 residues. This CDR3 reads CVSSLTTHNEQFF. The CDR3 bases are TGTGTCAGCAGCCTTACAACACACAATGAGCAGTTCTTC.

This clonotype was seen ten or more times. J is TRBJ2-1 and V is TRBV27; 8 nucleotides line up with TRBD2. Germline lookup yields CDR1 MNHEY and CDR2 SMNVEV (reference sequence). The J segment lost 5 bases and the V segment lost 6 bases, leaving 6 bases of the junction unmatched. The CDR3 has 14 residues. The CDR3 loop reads CASRPTSAHNEQFF. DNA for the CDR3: TGTGCCAGCAGACCGACTAGCGCACACAATGAGCAGTTCTTC.

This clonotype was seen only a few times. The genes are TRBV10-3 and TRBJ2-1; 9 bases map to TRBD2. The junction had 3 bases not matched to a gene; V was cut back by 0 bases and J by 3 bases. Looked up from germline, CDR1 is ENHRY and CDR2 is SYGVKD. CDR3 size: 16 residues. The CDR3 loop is CAISESGRGGYNEQFF. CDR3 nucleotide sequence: TGTGCCATCAGTGAGTCAGGGCGGGGGGGCTACAATGAGCAGTTCTTC.

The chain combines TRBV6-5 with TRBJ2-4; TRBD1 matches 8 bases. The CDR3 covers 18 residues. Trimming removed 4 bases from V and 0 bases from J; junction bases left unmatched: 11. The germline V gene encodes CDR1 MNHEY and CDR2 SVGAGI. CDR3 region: CASSSTGAYSPAKNIQYF. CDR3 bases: TGTGCCAGCAGTTCGACAGGGGCCTACAGTCCAGCCAAAAACATTCAGTACTTC.

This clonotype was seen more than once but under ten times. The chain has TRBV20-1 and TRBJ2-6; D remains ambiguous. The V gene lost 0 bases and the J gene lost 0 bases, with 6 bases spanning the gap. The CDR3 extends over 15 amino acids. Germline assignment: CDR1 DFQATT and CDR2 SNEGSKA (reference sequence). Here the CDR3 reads CSAREDGSGANVLTF. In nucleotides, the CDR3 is TGCAGTGCTAGAGAGGACGGCTCTGGGGCCAACGTCCTGACTTTC.

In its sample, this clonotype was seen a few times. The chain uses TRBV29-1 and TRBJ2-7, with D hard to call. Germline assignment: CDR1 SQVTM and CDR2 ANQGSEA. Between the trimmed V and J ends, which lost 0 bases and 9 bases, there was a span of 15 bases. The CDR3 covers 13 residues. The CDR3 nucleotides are TGCAGCGTTGAAGATCCCGGGCGCTTGAGGCAGTACTTC. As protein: CSVEDPGRLRQYF.

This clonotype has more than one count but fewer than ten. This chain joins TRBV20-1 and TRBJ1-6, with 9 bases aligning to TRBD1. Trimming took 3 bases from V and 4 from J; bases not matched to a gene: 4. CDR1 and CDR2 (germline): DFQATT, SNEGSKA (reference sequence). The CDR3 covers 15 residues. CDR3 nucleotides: TGCAGTGCTAGGCCGGGACAGGGATATAATTCACCCCTCCACTTT. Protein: CSARPGQGYNSPLHF.

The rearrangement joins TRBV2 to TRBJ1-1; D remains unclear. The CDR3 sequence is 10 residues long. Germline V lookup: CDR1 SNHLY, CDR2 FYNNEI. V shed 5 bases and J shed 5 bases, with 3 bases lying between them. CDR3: CASSQTEAFF. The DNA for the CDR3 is TGTGCCAGCAGTCAGACTGAAGCTTTCTTT.

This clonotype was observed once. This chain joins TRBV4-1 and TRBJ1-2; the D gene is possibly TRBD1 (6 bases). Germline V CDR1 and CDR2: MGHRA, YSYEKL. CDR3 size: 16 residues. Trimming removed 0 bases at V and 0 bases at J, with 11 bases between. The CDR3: CASSQDPDRTNYGYTF. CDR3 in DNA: TGCGCCAGCAGCCAAGATCCGGACAGAACTAACTATGGCTACACCTTC.

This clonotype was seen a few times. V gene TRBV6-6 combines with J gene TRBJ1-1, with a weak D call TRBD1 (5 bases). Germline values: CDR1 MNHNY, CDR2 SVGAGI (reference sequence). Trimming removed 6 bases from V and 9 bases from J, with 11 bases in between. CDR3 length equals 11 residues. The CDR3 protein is CASRTGQKAFF. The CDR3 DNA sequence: TGTGCCAGCAGAACCGGACAAAAAGCTTTCTTT.

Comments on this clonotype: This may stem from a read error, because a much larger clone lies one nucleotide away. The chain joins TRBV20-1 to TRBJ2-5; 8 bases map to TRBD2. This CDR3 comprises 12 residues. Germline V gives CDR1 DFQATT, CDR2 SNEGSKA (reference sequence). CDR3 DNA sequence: TGCAGCCCAAGTAGCGGGACCTTTGAGCAGTACTTC. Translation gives CSPSSGTFEQYF.